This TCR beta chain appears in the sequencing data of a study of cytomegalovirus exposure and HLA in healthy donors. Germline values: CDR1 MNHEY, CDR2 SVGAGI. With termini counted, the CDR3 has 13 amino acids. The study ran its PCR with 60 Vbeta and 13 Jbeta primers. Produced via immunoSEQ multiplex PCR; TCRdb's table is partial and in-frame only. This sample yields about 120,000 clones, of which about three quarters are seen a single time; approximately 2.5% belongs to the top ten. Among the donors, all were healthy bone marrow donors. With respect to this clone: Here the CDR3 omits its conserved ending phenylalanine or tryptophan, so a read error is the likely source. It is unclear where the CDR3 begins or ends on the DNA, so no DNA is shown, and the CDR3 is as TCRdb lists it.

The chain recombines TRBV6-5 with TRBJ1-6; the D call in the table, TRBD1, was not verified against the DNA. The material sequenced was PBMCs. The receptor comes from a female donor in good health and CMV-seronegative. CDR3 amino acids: CASSHKLVKGEDL.